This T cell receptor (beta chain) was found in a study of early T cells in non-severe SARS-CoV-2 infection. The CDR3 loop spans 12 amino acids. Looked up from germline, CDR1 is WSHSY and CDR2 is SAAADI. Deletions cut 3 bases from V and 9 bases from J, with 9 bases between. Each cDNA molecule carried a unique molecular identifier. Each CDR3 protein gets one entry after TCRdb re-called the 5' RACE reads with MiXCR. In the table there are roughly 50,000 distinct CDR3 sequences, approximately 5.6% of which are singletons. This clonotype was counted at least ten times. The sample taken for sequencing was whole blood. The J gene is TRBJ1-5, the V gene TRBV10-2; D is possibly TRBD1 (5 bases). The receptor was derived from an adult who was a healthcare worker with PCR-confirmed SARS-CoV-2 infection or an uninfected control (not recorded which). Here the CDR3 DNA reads TGCGCCAGCAGTGATCCGGGACCGCCCCAGCATTTT. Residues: CASSDPGPPQHF.